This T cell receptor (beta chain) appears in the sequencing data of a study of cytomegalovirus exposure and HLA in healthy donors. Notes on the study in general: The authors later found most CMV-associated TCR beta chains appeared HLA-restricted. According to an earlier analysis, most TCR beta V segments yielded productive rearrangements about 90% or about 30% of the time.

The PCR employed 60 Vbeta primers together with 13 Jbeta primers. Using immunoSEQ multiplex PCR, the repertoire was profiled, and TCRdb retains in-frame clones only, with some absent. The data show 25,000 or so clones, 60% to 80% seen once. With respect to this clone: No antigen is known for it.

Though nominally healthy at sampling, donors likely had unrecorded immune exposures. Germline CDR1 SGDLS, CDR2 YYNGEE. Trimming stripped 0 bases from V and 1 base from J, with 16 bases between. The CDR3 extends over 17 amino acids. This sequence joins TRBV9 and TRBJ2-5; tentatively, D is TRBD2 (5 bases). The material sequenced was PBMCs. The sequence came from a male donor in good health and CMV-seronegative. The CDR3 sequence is CASSVANGEGRQETQYF. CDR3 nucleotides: TGTGCCAGCAGCGTAGCTAACGGGGAAGGGCGCCAAGAGACCCAGTACTTC.